In this sample, the clone carrying this T cell receptor (beta chain) turned up a few times. The data were taken from a study of T cells in Graves' hyperthyroidism and ophthalmopathy. Study as a whole: Pretreatment peripheral blood was obtained at initial diagnosis.

It was RNA transcripts that yielded the amplified TCR beta CDR3 regions. Using the HTBI primer set, a first-round RT-PCR was run on the TCR CDR3. TCRdb re-called the multiplex PCR reads through MiXCR, storing one row per CDR3 protein. The sample yields roughly 700,000 distinct CDR3 sequences, 15% to 20% seen once. The CDR3 loop spans 13 amino acids. CDR1 is LNHDA and CDR2 is SQIVND in the germline V gene (reference sequence). Trimming left V 3 bases short and J 6 bases short, with 11 bases between. This clonotype was sampled from a man aged 50 to 60 with Graves' hyperthyroidism. The V and J genes are TRBV19 and TRBJ1-1; a possible D gene is TRBD1 (6 bases). The sequencing input was blood. The CDR3 nucleotides read TGTGCCAGTAGTATTCAGGGGCTACCTGAAGCTTTCTTT. Translation: CASSIQGLPEAFF.